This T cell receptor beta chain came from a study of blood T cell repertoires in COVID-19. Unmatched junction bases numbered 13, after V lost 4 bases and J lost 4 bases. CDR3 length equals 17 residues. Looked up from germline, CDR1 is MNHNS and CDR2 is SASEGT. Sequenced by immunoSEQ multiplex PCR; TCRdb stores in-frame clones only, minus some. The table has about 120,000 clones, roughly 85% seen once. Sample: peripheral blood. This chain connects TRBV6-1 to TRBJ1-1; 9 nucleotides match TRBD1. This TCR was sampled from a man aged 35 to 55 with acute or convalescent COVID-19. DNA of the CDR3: TGTGCCAGCAGTGCTCCGGGACAGGGCAGGATTGGCACTGAAGCTTTCTTT. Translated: CASSAPGQGRIGTEAFF.